This T cell receptor beta chain is drawn from a study of cytomegalovirus exposure and HLA in healthy donors (dated by TCRdb to about 2017). With regard to the full study: According to an earlier analysis of 587 of the donors, about 179 million T cells yielded 120 million or so unique TCR beta sequences and more than 250 Gb of sequence data. About 280 gigabases of sequencing data and around 88 million unique TCR sequences made up an early release that covered around 640 HLA-typed donors. Among the roughly 400 genotyped donors, 81% belonged to the genetic ancestry cluster associated with self-reported Caucasian donors. The study was designed to test whether signatures of past pathogen exposure could be identified by cataloging public T cell receptors. The T cell repertoires of 666 subjects were profiled by immunosequencing and related to cytomegalovirus serostatus. Along with the roughly 700-subject first cohort, a separate validation cohort of over 90 different subjects was used. High-throughput TCR immunosequencing, statistical association of individual TCRs with disease status, and machine learning were combined to predict cytomegalovirus infection status. A later analysis re-analyzed previously published TCR beta repertoires from hundreds of donors and added high-resolution HLA genotyping to study TCR occurrence patterns. The later analysis used no new phenotypic data to find candidate immune exposures, relying instead on TCR beta sequences and their occurrence across donors. In an earlier analysis of around 540 of the donors, high-throughput TCR beta sequencing was used to judge whether each TCR beta V gene segment behaved as functional or pseudogenic. Donor age, sex, ethnicity and CMV serostatus were compiled together with the repertoire data. In a later genetic analysis, genome-wide SNP genotypes for about 65% of the roughly 700 donors were used, and that subset was treated as a discovery cohort. All discovery cohort repertoires had been generated using a single sequencing platform. Both class I and class II loci were covered by HLA typing, at four-digit resolution. The number of donors typed differed by locus, with roughly 629-640 for A, B, C, DRB1 and DQB1, around 520 for DQA1, 600 to 610 for DPA1, and around 450 for DPB1. Several DR-DQ haplotypes were handled as single units for association and clustering because linkage in the cohort was strong. Among under 450 genotyped donors of the cohort, an average of approximately 250,000 unique TCR beta nucleotide sequences were sequenced per donor, approximately 20% of them non-productive. General study outcomes and caveats: Roughly uniform sequencing depth across donors was assumed in presence/absence analyses, although this assumption may not hold. When HLA alleles, especially DR and DQ, strongly co-occurred, attributing TCR associations to individual alleles was difficult. Specific HLA alleles were associated with 18,000 or so TCR beta sequences at a false discovery rate of 0.05 in a later analysis. A total of fewer than 200 TCR beta chains were listed by the study as associated with cytomegalovirus. A later analysis found that most CMV-associated TCR beta chains appeared HLA-restricted, with HLA associations seemingly driven largely by CMV exposure. In a later analysis, HLA-associated TCR beta chains were found to be more clonally expanded and to have lower generation probabilities than equally common non-associated chains. Most TCR sequences were observed very rarely across donors, whereas some public TCRs were present in many individuals. Some IMGT-functional V segments, including TRBV6-2 and TRBV6-3, could not be distinguished by the 87-base-pair reads and were therefore excluded. The cohort was sequenced for TCR beta chains only, and without alpha or paired-chain data the features that could be detected were limited. Because some donors lacked HLA typing at each locus, the association tests relied only on the typed subset. According to a later analysis, TCR association rates differed among HLA loci, with DRB1 alleles showing the most associated TCRs and HLA-C alleles showing the fewest. Three of the identified cytomegalovirus-associated TCR beta chains were confirmed in vitro to be specific for cytomegalovirus antigens. V-gene and J-gene trimming of TCR beta chains was associated with a missense DCLRE1C variant in a later genetic analysis, and the association was replicated in an independent cohort. A further reported finding was that TCR beta sequences accurately predicted the HLA-A and HLA-B alleles for most subjects in the first cohort. According to the authors, the approach could potentially be generalized to other disease states and immunological phenotypes. In a later genetic analysis, fewer N-insertions in productive TCRs were reported among donors in an Asian-associated ancestry cluster than the 666-donor mean. A cluster of highly shared sequence variants was judged likely to be a technical artifact of the sequencing pipeline. Correlated functional status among segregating V segments might reflect linkage disequilibrium, but an unknown experimental factor could not be ruled out. For the cohort, immune exposure information was limited to CMV serostatus. The classifier was reported to diagnose cytomegalovirus status with high specificity and sensitivity in both the original cohort and the validation cohort. Because counts were too low, around 17 rarely observed V segments, including chromosome 9 orphons, were left out of the earlier analysis of several hundred of the donors. An earlier analysis of around 600 of the donors showed that most TCR beta V segments appeared in productive rearrangements either about 90% or about 30% of the time, which broadly matched IMGT annotations. According to a later analysis, parvovirus B19, influenza, CMV and Epstein-Barr virus appeared linked to several top co-occurrence clusters.

V loses 1 base of germline sequence and J loses 3 bases, and the interval between the two ends is 13 bases. The CDR3 numbers 15 residues from cysteine through phenylalanine. The CDR3 DNA has 45 bases and is translated from base 1. CDR1 and CDR2 are read off the germline V gene as SGHVS and FQNEAQ. A word on this clone: Its antigen is currently not known. The input lacks base qualities; no much larger clone sits a single base away.

The cohort comprised under 700 healthy bone marrow donors. At the time of sampling, all cohort members were nominally healthy, though unrecorded immune exposures were likely present. The donor was CMV seropositive and was included in the group of 250 to 300 seropositive cohort members. Every donor gave a peripheral blood sample, and the peripheral blood mononuclear cells from that sample were used for TCR beta sequencing. Genomic DNA was extracted from the blood cell samples with the Qiagen DNeasy Blood Extraction Kit. Library generation was performed with the immunoSEQ multiplex PCR assay. For the multiplex PCR, a mixture combining 60 forward primers for TCR Vbeta segments and 13 reverse primers for TCR Jbeta segments was used. Amplification of the CDR3 region of rearranged TCR beta genes was performed with a multiplex PCR assay on genomic DNA. The amplified TCR beta libraries were sequenced on the Illumina HiSeq System as 87-base-pair reads. Processing in the source paper ran as follows. A later analysis tallied roughly 76 million unique TCR beta chains across the 660 or so repertoires, and around 9.9 million of those chains were shared by two or more donors. Raw reads were error-corrected and collapsed into unique sequences by a nearest-neighbor algorithm in which closely related sequences were merged to remove PCR and sequencing errors. V, D and J gene segments were assigned by aligning CDR3 sequences to IMGT reference sequences. For a sequence to be retained, a match of at least six nucleotides to both a V gene segment and a J gene segment was required. Rearrangements were classified as productive when the CDR3 lacked stop codons and remained in frame with V and J, and all other rearrangements were classified as non-productive. Following IMGT convention, CDR3 was defined as the stretch from the second conserved V-encoded cysteine up to the conserved J-encoded phenylalanine. The earlier analysis of 450 to 750 of the donors excluded any sequence lacking an unambiguous match to a single V gene segment. An earlier analysis of 587 of the donors called V segments functional above 56.7% productive rearrangements and segregating when the between-donor standard deviation exceeded 5%. A statistical classification framework was built to diagnose cytomegalovirus status from the catalog of TCR beta chain sequences. In a later analysis, TCR nucleotide sequences were compared against IMGT/GENE-DB human TR gene sequences so that V and J genes could be assigned. Using the TCRdist pipeline, a later analysis assigned CDR3 sequences along with most-parsimonious VDJ recombination scenarios. A later analysis defined each TCR beta chain by its CDR3 amino acid sequence plus V-gene family, and excluded reads lacking a unique V-gene family. A later analysis removed several hundred highly shared, low-generation-probability nucleotide sequences to deal with suspected cross-contamination and a sequencing artifact. In a later analysis, a clonal expansion index was calculated for each public chain from normalized within-repertoire ranks of inferred template counts. In a later analysis, generation probabilities were computed with a VDJ recombination model fitted to out-of-frame rearrangements, and the resulting probabilities were checked against IGoR. In a later analysis, TCR-TCR, TCR-HLA and TCR-CMV co-occurrence was scored with hypergeometric tests, and a repertoire-size bias correction was applied to TCR pairs. A later analysis estimated false discovery rates by permuting HLA or CMV assignments 20 times. A later analysis grouped co-occurring TCRs with DBSCAN, adding TCRdist sequence similarity when clustering within HLA-allele-positive subsets. Co-occurrence clustering excluded repertoires with fewer than 30,000 or more than 120,000 public chains, plus five with anomalous nucleotide sharing. TCRdb stores this immuneACCESS table with in-frame sequences only. Part of the clones is absent; in the studies checked, under half of the shortfall reflects unresolved V genes, and no reason is known for the rest. V and J calls and clone size are those listed in that table; D and trimming were worked out from the DNA. The sample table lists roughly 100,000 clones, more than 60% of them with a count of one. Under 6.5% of the sample rests with the top ten.

The chain was built from TRBV7-8 and TRBJ2-7; the D gene is unclear. Sequencing used PBMCs. This sequence originates from a woman in her 50s in good health and CMV-seropositive. The DNA reads TGTGCCAGCAGCTTAGTACCAGGATTAGGCTACGAGCAGTACTTC. The encoded protein is CASSLVPGLGYEQYF. With the rest looked up from the reference TRBV7-8 and TRBJ2-7 genes rather than sequenced, the full variable domain is GAGVSQSPRYKVAKRGQDVALRCDPISGHVSLFWYQQALGQGPEFLTYFQNEAQLDKSGLPSDRFFAERPEGSVSTLKIQRTQQEDSAVYLCASSLVPGLGYEQYFGPGTRLTVT.